The next 29 T cell receptor beta chains were all read from a single sample in a study of siplizumab effects on memory and regulatory T cells. The table came from immunoSEQ multiplex PCR; TCRdb's copy has only in-frame clones and leaves some out. The sample lists 60,000 or so clones; roughly 93% were seen once. The specimen sequenced was CD8+ T cells sorted from blood. These receptors were taken from a human donor in good health.

The V and J genes are TRBV19 and TRBJ2-1; D may be TRBD2 (5 bases). V shed 6 bases and J shed 5 bases, with 8 bases lying between them. The CDR3 is 12 amino acids. From germline, CDR1 is LNHDA and CDR2 SQIVND (reference sequence). CDR3 DNA sequence: TGTGCCAGTAGCAGAGGGCACAATGAGCAGTTCTTC. It yields the protein CASSRGHNEQFF.

In this sample, this clone turned up once. The CDR3 region has the DNA TGTGCCAGCAGTTTAACGGGACAGGGTTCCTACGAGCAGTACTTC. Encoded protein: CASSLTGQGSYEQYF. The J gene is TRBJ2-7, the V gene TRBV27, with 9 bases identical to TRBD1. The germline gives CDR1 MNHEY, CDR2 SMNVEV (reference sequence). J gave up 1 base and V 2 bases, and 3 bases lay outside the gene matches. The CDR3 is made up of 15 amino acids.

CDR3 in amino acids: CASRDRTGYTF. As DNA, the CDR3 is TGCGCCAGCAGAGACAGAACTGGCTACACCTTC. This chain connects TRBV5-1 to TRBJ1-2; D may be TRBD1 (5 bases). V shed 5 bases and J shed 7 bases, with 9 bases lying between them. The CDR3 has 11 amino acids. Germline V gene data show CDR1 as SGHRS and CDR2 as YFSETQ.

The rearrangement links TRBV27 to TRBJ2-7, with unresolved D. The CDR3 covers 13 residues. Trimming pared 8 bases from V and 0 bases from J, leaving 11 bases between. Germline values: CDR1 MNHEY, CDR2 SMNVEV (reference sequence). The CDR3 spells CASANSISYEQYF. In DNA form, the CDR3 reads TGTGCCAGCGCTAACAGCATCTCCTACGAGCAGTACTTC.

This clone was recorded once. The chain links TRBV10-3 to TRBJ2-1, with D possibly matching TRBD1 (5 bases). This CDR3 has 13 amino acids. CDR1 and CDR2 from the germline V gene are ENHRY and SYGVKD. V shed 3 bases and J shed 8 bases, with 11 bases lying between them. The CDR3 bases are TGTGCCATCAGTGATGTGGGGCCGGATGAGCAGTTCTTC. This translates into CAISDVGPDEQFF.

The chain has TRBV7-2 and TRBJ2-1, with TRBD2 identical over 12 bases. CDR3 size: 17 residues. V dropped 2 bases and J dropped 2; count of bases not matched to a gene: 4. CDR1 is SGHTA, CDR2 FQGNSA, per germline. The CDR3 coding sequence is TGTGCCAGCAGCTTAAGGCTAGCGGGAGGGACCTACAATGAGCAGTTCTTC. Residues: CASSLRLAGGTYNEQFF.

The J gene is TRBJ2-2, the V gene TRBV7-9; 7 bases map to TRBD2. Germline CDR1 is SEHNR and CDR2 is FQNEAQ (reference sequence). With 2 bases clipped from V and 8 bases from J, the junction kept 20 bases outside the gene matches. There are 19 residues in the CDR3. This CDR3 is CASSLSGAWLAENQGELFF. In DNA, the CDR3 is TGTGCCAGCAGCTTATCAGGTGCGTGGCTAGCGGAGAACCAGGGGGAGCTGTTTTTT. The complete variable domain, with remaining parts taken from reference TRBV7-9 and TRBJ2-2, reads DTGVSQNPRHKITKRGQNVTFRCDPISEHNRLYWYRQTLGQGPEFLTYFQNEAQLEKSRLLSDRFSAERPKGSFSTLEIQRTEQGDSAMYLCASSLSGAWLAENQGELFFGEGSRLTVL.

The gene calls are TRBV15 and TRBJ1-5, with D possibly matching TRBD1 (6 bases). The germline V gene has CDR1 LNHNV and CDR2 YYDKDF (reference sequence). The CDR3 is 15 amino acids. Trimming left V 5 bases short and J 2 bases short, with 13 bases between. In DNA form, the CDR3 reads TGTGCCACCAGCGGGTCGAACAGGGGCAATCAGCCCCAGCATTTT. Amino acids: CATSGSNRGNQPQHF.

The CDR3 loop reads CASSTGGTGELFF. CDR3 bases: TGTGCCAGCAGCACTGGAGGGACCGGGGAGCTGTTTTTT. The chain has TRBV6-6 and TRBJ2-2, with D perhaps TRBD2 (6 bases). Germline V lookup: CDR1 MNHNY, CDR2 SVGAGI (reference sequence). V was cut by 6 bases and J by 5 bases, with 10 bases left in between. The CDR3 runs 13 residues.

This rearrangement joins TRBV27 to TRBJ2-3; weak D call: TRBD1 (6 bases). The germline V and J ends were trimmed by 5 bases and 2 bases, with 14 bases remaining between them. Germline CDR1 is MNHEY and CDR2 is SMNVEV (reference sequence). CDR3 length: 15 amino acids. The DNA of the CDR3 is TGTGCCAGCAGTCTTCAGGGGTCGTACACAGATACGCAGTATTTT. Residues: CASSLQGSYTDTQYF.

The chain carries TRBV7-9 and TRBJ2-5, with D unclear. The CDR3 has 13 residues. Germline V CDR1 and CDR2: SEHNR, FQNEAQ (reference sequence). Trimming shortened V by 5 bases and J by 2 bases, and 9 bases separated the two germline ends. CDR3 coding DNA: TGTGCCAGCAGCCCGCCGGATCAAGAGACCCAGTACTTC. Amino acids: CASSPPDQETQYF.

This chain links TRBV9 with TRBJ2-1; D is uncertain. This CDR3 spans 12 amino acids. CDR1 is SGDLS and CDR2 is YYNGEE in the germline V gene. V lost 3 bases and J 8 bases, leaving 9 bases between the germline ends. The CDR3 nucleotides are TGTGCCAGCAGCGCCCTTACGGATGAGCAGTTCTTC. This sequence encodes CASSALTDEQFF.

The J gene is TRBJ1-5, the V gene TRBV23-1; a possible D gene is TRBD1 (5 bases). TRBV23-1 is designated an ORF whose function remains uncertain. V lost 4 bases to trimming and J lost 11 bases, with 15 bases between them. The length of the CDR3 is 13 residues. This chain's CDR3 is CASSLRGKGAQHF. DNA of the CDR3: TGCGCCAGCAGTCTGCGGGGTAAAGGGGCCCAGCATTTT.

The chain combines TRBV27 with TRBJ2-2; TRBD2 agrees at 7 bases. The V gene end was trimmed by 2 bases and the J gene end by 7 bases; junction bases not matched to a gene: 4. This CDR3 region has 14 residues. Germline lookup yields CDR1 MNHEY and CDR2 SMNVEV (reference sequence). The CDR3, as DNA: TGTGCCAGCAGTTTACTAGCGGCAGGCGGGGAGCTGTTTTTT. It is translated as CASSLLAAGGELFF.

The CDR3 bases are TGCAGCGTCCCCGTGGGGACCCAAGAGACCCAGTACTTC. Translation: CSVPVGTQETQYF. The chain carries TRBV29-1 and TRBJ2-5; D tentatively reads TRBD1 or TRBD2 (5 bases each). Germline V gives CDR1 SQVTM, CDR2 ANQGSEA. V lost 6 bases and J lost 1, with 12 bases in between. The CDR3 runs 13 residues.

V gene TRBV27 combines with J gene TRBJ1-2; 9 positions agree with TRBD1. Trimming cost V 2 bases and J 7 bases; bases outside gene matches: 5. The length of the CDR3 is 14 residues. The V gene's germline CDR1 is MNHEY and CDR2 SMNVEV (reference sequence). The CDR3 DNA sequence: TGTGCCAGCAGTTTAAGAGGGACAGGGTTTGGCTACACCTTC. Its protein is CASSLRGTGFGYTF.

Only one count was recorded for this clone. This chain uses TRBV7-6 with TRBJ2-1; TRBD2 matches 12 bases. Germline CDR1 reads SGHVS; CDR2 reads FNYEAQ. With V trimmed by 5 bases and J by 8 bases, 10 bases remained unmatched. The CDR3 totals 16 residues. The CDR3 sequence: CASSPQTSGSSDEQFF. The CDR3 bases are TGTGCCAGCAGCCCCCAGACTAGCGGGAGTTCTGATGAGCAGTTCTTC.

The chain links TRBV7-3 to TRBJ2-2; tentative D call: TRBD1 (6 bases). CDR3 length: 15 residues. Germline assignment: CDR1 SGHTA and CDR2 FQGTGA. V was trimmed by 2 bases and J by 5 bases, leaving 12 bases between them. The CDR3, as DNA: TGTGCCAGCAGCTTAGGGGGACAACTTACCGGGGAGCTGTTTTTT. Amino acid sequence: CASSLGGQLTGELFF.

This clone was detected once. The chain couples TRBV27 to TRBJ2-5, with D perhaps assigned TRBD1 or TRBD2 (5 bases each). V lost 3 bases to trimming and J lost 4 bases, with 12 bases between them. CDR1 and CDR2 (germline): MNHEY, SMNVEV (reference sequence). CDR3 size: 14 residues. The CDR3 sequence: CASSFLVGGETQYF. The DNA of the CDR3 is TGTGCCAGCAGTTTTTTGGTTGGGGGAGAGACCCAGTACTTC.

This sequence joins TRBV27 and TRBJ2-1, with D maybe TRBD2 (6 bases). The germline gives CDR1 MNHEY, CDR2 SMNVEV (reference sequence). Trimming stripped 7 bases from V and 0 bases from J, with 10 bases between. The CDR3 is 14 residues long. CDR3 bases: TGTGCCAGCAAGGACGGGAGCTCCTACAATGAGCAGTTCTTC. It translates to CASKDGSSYNEQFF.

This clone is medium-sized by share. The genes are TRBV2 and TRBJ2-7; 8 bases are shared with TRBD1. The trim removed 7 bases at V and 5 bases at J, leaving 4 bases unmatched. The CDR3 has 12 amino acids. Looked up from germline, CDR1 is SNHLY and CDR2 is FYNNEI. CDR3 coding DNA: TGTGCCAGCACCTGGACAGGGAACGAGCAGTACTTC. As protein: CASTWTGNEQYF.

The rearrangement links TRBV5-4 to TRBJ2-5; D is unclear. Germline values: CDR1 SGHNT, CDR2 YYREEE (reference sequence). The CDR3 has 12 residues. V was cut by 5 bases and J by 4 bases, with 9 bases left in between. The CDR3 protein is CASSLGSETQYF. The CDR3, as DNA: TGTGCCAGCAGTCTGGGGTCAGAGACCCAGTACTTC.

This clone was counted a single time. The rearrangement uses TRBV7-9 and TRBJ2-7; D gene ambiguous. Germline loops: CDR1 SEHNR, CDR2 FQNEAQ (reference sequence). The V gene lost 2 bases and the J gene lost 5 bases, with 7 bases spanning the gap. The CDR3 extends over 12 amino acids. This CDR3 reads CASSLLVHEQYF. Written as DNA, the CDR3 is TGTGCCAGCAGCTTACTTGTCCACGAGCAGTACTTC.

The chain recombines TRBV5-1 with TRBJ1-2; tentative D call: TRBD1 (5 bases). The CDR3 extends over 15 amino acids. The germline CDR1 and CDR2 sequences are SGHRS and YFSETQ. V was shortened by 5 bases and J by 0 bases, with 14 bases between the two germline ends. CDR3 region: CASSPTGTTNYGYTF. The CDR3 DNA is TGCGCCAGCAGTCCGACCGGGACTACTAACTATGGCTACACCTTC. The variable domain in full, completed from reference TRBV5-1 and TRBJ1-2, reads KAGVTQTPRYLIKTRGQQVTLSCSPISGHRSVSWYQQTPGQGLQFLFEYFSETQRNKGNFPGRFSGRQFSNSRSEMNVSTLELGDSALYLCASSPTGTTNYGYTFGSGTRLTVV.

This clone was observed once. J is TRBJ2-7 and V is TRBV6-1; D unclear. Looked up from germline, CDR1 is MNHNS and CDR2 is SASEGT. The CDR3 has 11 residues. Trimming removed 3 bases from V and 5 bases from J, with 5 bases in between. The CDR3 DNA reads as TGTGCCAGCAGTGAGCTGAACGAGCAGTACTTC. Protein sequence: CASSELNEQYF.

The chain has TRBV6-4 and TRBJ2-1; TRBD2 agrees at 10 bases. CDR1 is MRHNA and CDR2 is SNTAGT in the germline V gene. The CDR3 sequence is 13 residues long. V gave up 10 bases and J gave up 5 bases; unmatched junction bases: 5. The CDR3 coding sequence is TGTGCCACCGGGACTAGCGACCACAATGAGCAGTTCTTC. Translating gives CATGTSDHNEQFF.

This sequence joins TRBV19 and TRBJ2-7; TRBD2 might be the D (5 bases). CDR3 length: 13 amino acids. CDR1 and CDR2 (germline): LNHDA, SQIVND (reference sequence). Trimming stripped 3 bases from V and 4 bases from J, with 10 bases between. The CDR3 is CASSMGSRYEQYF. The CDR3 nucleotides read TGTGCCAGTAGTATGGGGAGCAGATACGAGCAGTACTTC.

The chain combines TRBV4-1 with TRBJ2-7; TRBD2 agrees at 7 bases. Germline V gives CDR1 MGHRA, CDR2 YSYEKL. This CDR3 has 16 residues. V trimming: 1 base; J trimming: 3 bases; junction bases outside the gene matches: 9. The CDR3 DNA reads as TGCGCCAGCAGCCAAGTTACGCCGGGAGGCAACTACGAGCAGTACTTC. Translating gives CASSQVTPGGNYEQYF.

The chain combines TRBV7-2 with TRBJ2-7; 10 bases align to TRBD1. The J segment lost 3 bases and the V segment lost 7 bases, leaving 9 bases of the junction unmatched. The CDR3 totals 15 residues. CDR1 and CDR2 (germline): SGHTA, FQGNSA. The CDR3 loop is CASNLPDRGRYEQYF. The CDR3 DNA reads as TGTGCCAGCAACCTCCCCGACAGGGGGCGCTACGAGCAGTACTTC.